This is a list of T cell receptor beta chains from one sample in a study of T-cell reconstitution after alpha-beta-depleted transplantation in children. TCRdb independently ran MiXCR on the PCR reads; one entry per CDR3 protein. The data show 550,000 to 600,000 distinct CDR3 sequences, roughly 23% seen once. The sample in question was PBMCs, mostly from graft donor cells, obtained 360 days after TCRalphabeta/CD19-depleted stem cell transplant. Receptor source: a boy under three years old who had a stem cell transplant for acute myeloid leukemia, so the T cells may come from the graft donor. CDR3s include the opening cysteine and the closing phenylalanine or tryptophan. Fields, in order: D gene, clone size, V gene, J gene, CDR3 length, CDR3 DNA, CDR3 protein. The D gene is left open where the match is weak. Clone size is shown for a subset of rows, as once, few, many or a class of expanded clone.

D: TRBD1; size: few; V: TRBV6-5; J: TRBJ1-1; length: 15; DNA: TGTGCCAGCAGTTCCTATACAGGGGGCGGCACTGAAGCTTTCTTT; CDR3: CASSSYTGGGTEAFF
D: TRBD2; size: -; V: TRBV7-3; J: TRBJ2-2; length: 16; DNA: TGTGCCAGCAGCCCCCGGACTAGCGGGGGGGACCGGGAGCTGTTTTTT; CDR3: CASSPRTSGGDRELFF
D: TRBD1; size: -; V: TRBV24-1; J: TRBJ2-2; length: 17; DNA: TGTGCCACCAGTGACCAAGTACAGGGGTTGGGCACCGGGGAGCTGTTTTTT; CDR3: CATSDQVQGLGTGELFF
D: TRBD1; size: many; V: TRBV25-1; J: TRBJ2-2; length: 18; DNA: TGTGCCAGCAGTGAGTTGAGGTATAGACAGGGTAGCACCGGGGAGCTGTTTTTT; CDR3: CASSELRYRQGSTGELFF
D: -; size: many; V: TRBV12-3/TRBV12-4; J: TRBJ1-1; length: 13; DNA: TGTGCCAGCAGTCCACAGGGTATTACTGAAGCTTTCTTT; CDR3: CASSPQGITEAFF
D: -; size: -; V: TRBV6-2/TRBV6-3; J: TRBJ2-1; length: 15; DNA: TGTGCCACCCTGGGGGCCAGGGGGGCATACAATGAGCAGTTCTTC; CDR3: CATLGARGAYNEQFF
D: TRBD1; size: once; V: TRBV20-1; J: TRBJ1-5; length: 14; DNA: TGCAGTGCTAGTATCGACAGGGGGAATCAGCCCCAGCATTTT; CDR3: CSASIDRGNQPQHF
D: TRBD2; size: few; V: TRBV20-1; J: TRBJ2-5; length: 14; DNA: TGCAGTGCTAGAGCGGGGGGGCGAGGGGAGACCCAGTACTTC; CDR3: CSARAGGRGETQYF
D: TRBD1; size: few; V: TRBV20-1; J: TRBJ2-5; length: 12; DNA: TGCAGTGGACAGGGGGATCGGGAGACCCAGTACTTC; CDR3: CSGQGDRETQYF
D: TRBD2; size: -; V: TRBV28; J: TRBJ2-7; length: 17; DNA: TGTGCCAGCAGTTTTCACGTCCTAGCGGATCCCCCCTACGAGCAGTACTTC; CDR3: CASSFHVLADPPYEQYF
D: -; size: few; V: TRBV20-1; J: TRBJ1-5; length: 15; DNA: TGCAGTGCTAGTTTTCATGGGACCTTTAATCAGCCCCAGCATTTT; CDR3: CSASFHGTFNQPQHF
D: -; size: -; V: TRBV4-2; J: TRBJ2-1; length: 18; DNA: TGTGCCAGCAGCCAAGGGTCAGGTCCCCCGAGCGTAGTTCGTGAGCAGTTCTTC; CDR3: CASSQGSGPPSVVREQFF
D: TRBD2; size: -; V: TRBV12-3/TRBV12-4; J: TRBJ2-1; length: 13; DNA: TGTGCCAGCAGTTCGGGACTAGCGGGTGAGCAGTTCTTC; CDR3: CASSSGLAGEQFF
D: -; size: few; V: TRBV20-1; J: TRBJ1-5; length: 13; DNA: TGCAGTGCTAGAGCCGGGGAGGGGGGCCCCCAGCATTTT; CDR3: CSARAGEGGPQHF
D: -; size: few; V: TRBV27; J: TRBJ2-7; length: 14; DNA: TGTGCCAGCAGTTCCCGGGACAACACCTACGAGCAGTACTTC; CDR3: CASSSRDNTYEQYF
D: TRBD2; size: many; V: TRBV28; J: TRBJ2-1; length: 13; DNA: TGTGCCAGCAGCCGCGGGGGGCACAATGAGCAGTTCTTC; CDR3: CASSRGGHNEQFF
D: -; size: few; V: TRBV18; J: TRBJ2-5; length: 15; DNA: TGTGCCAGCTCAGCGTCAGGACAGACCCAAGAGACCCAGTACTTC; CDR3: CASSASGQTQETQYF
D: -; size: few; V: TRBV3-1; J: TRBJ2-5; length: 11; DNA: TGTGCCAGCAGCCAGCGGCGTACCCAGTACTTC; CDR3: CASSQRRTQYF
D: -; size: -; V: TRBV20-1; J: TRBJ2-3; length: 12; DNA: TGCAGTGCTAGAGATGCGAGAGATACGCAGTATTTT; CDR3: CSARDARDTQYF
D: -; size: once; V: TRBV2; J: TRBJ2-3; length: 17; DNA: TGTGCCAGCAGCTCCATCTGGATCGACCAAAACACAGATACGCAGTATTTT; CDR3: CASSSIWIDQNTDTQYF
D: TRBD2; size: many; V: TRBV12-3/TRBV12-4; J: TRBJ2-1; length: 15; DNA: TGTGCCAGCAGTTTGAGGACTAGCGGCATCAATGAGCAGTTCTTC; CDR3: CASSLRTSGINEQFF
D: -; size: -; V: TRBV5-1; J: TRBJ2-3; length: 14; DNA: TGCGCCAGCAGCGATTTGGACACCACAGATACGCAGTATTTT; CDR3: CASSDLDTTDTQYF
D: TRBD2; size: -; V: TRBV20-1; J: TRBJ2-7; length: 16; DNA: TGCAGTGCTAGAAGCGGGACGAGCGGGGGATCCTACGAGCAGTACTTC; CDR3: CSARSGTSGGSYEQYF
D: TRBD2; size: many; V: TRBV7-2; J: TRBJ2-7; length: 14; DNA: TGTGCCAGCAGCTCGCGGGAGGGGACGTACGAGCAGTACTTC; CDR3: CASSSREGTYEQYF
D: -; size: -; V: TRBV20-1; J: TRBJ2-3; length: 13; DNA: TGCAGTGCTAGCCGCCGGCAGCGGCCTACGCAGTATTTT; CDR3: CSASRRQRPTQYF
D: -; size: -; V: TRBV5-5; J: TRBJ1-2; length: 15; DNA: TGTGCCAGCAGCTTGGAGGCGAACGGGGGCTATGGCTACACCTTC; CDR3: CASSLEANGGYGYTF
D: TRBD2; size: -; V: TRBV12-3/TRBV12-4; J: TRBJ2-5; length: 14; DNA: TGTGCCAGCGGGACTAGCGGGGGCCAAGAGACCCAGTACTTC; CDR3: CASGTSGGQETQYF
D: TRBD2; size: few; V: TRBV7-2; J: TRBJ2-7; length: 15; DNA: TGTGCCAGCAGTCCGACCGGGACTAGCTCCTACGAGCAGTACTTC; CDR3: CASSPTGTSSYEQYF
D: TRBD1; size: many; V: TRBV6-1; J: TRBJ1-1; length: 15; DNA: TGTGCCAGCAAGAGGACAGGAGGTATGAACACTGAAGCTTTCTTT; CDR3: CASKRTGGMNTEAFF
D: -; size: -; V: TRBV12-3/TRBV12-4; J: TRBJ1-1; length: 15; DNA: TGTGCCAGCAGTTTAGCGGGGGCCCTGAACACTGAAGCTTTCTTT; CDR3: CASSLAGALNTEAFF
D: -; size: few; V: TRBV12-3/TRBV12-4; J: TRBJ1-1; length: 15; DNA: TGTGCCAGCAGTTTTTCGTCGCAGATGAACACTGAAGCTTTCTTT; CDR3: CASSFSSQMNTEAFF
D: TRBD2; size: -; V: TRBV20-1; J: TRBJ2-1; length: 17; DNA: TGCAGTGCTAGAGATCTTCGGGGACTAGCGGGGGGAAGGGAGCAGTTCTTC; CDR3: CSARDLRGLAGGREQFF
D: -; size: few; V: TRBV4-3; J: TRBJ2-2; length: 17; DNA: TGCGCCAGCAGCCAGGTACCGGGACACGGCGGCACCGGGGAGCTGTTTTTT; CDR3: CASSQVPGHGGTGELFF
D: -; size: -; V: TRBV5-1; J: TRBJ2-3; length: 14; DNA: TGCGCCAGCAGCCATCGGACAGCCACAGATACGCAGTATTTT; CDR3: CASSHRTATDTQYF
D: TRBD2; size: -; V: TRBV12-3/TRBV12-4; J: TRBJ2-1; length: 16; DNA: TGTGCCAGCAGCCGGAGGACTAGCGGTTATTACAATGAGCAGTTCTTC; CDR3: CASSRRTSGYYNEQFF
D: -; size: -; V: TRBV4-3; J: TRBJ2-7; length: 16; DNA: TGCGCCAGCAGCCAAGACTTCCCGGGTCGGCCCTACGAGCAGTACTTC; CDR3: CASSQDFPGRPYEQYF
D: -; size: once; V: TRBV27; J: TRBJ2-1; length: 18; DNA: TGTGCCAGCAGTTTCCAGACTGTCACAGGGCCCTCCTACAATGAGCAGTTCTTC; CDR3: CASSFQTVTGPSYNEQFF
D: -; size: many; V: TRBV18; J: TRBJ2-6; length: 17; DNA: TGTGCCAGCTCCCCGGGTACAGGCCGCTCTGGGGCCAACGTCCTGACTTTC; CDR3: CASSPGTGRSGANVLTF
D: -; size: many; V: TRBV11-3; J: TRBJ2-2; length: 16; DNA: TGTGCCAGCAACTCCCCGGGACTCACGAACACCGGGGAGCTGTTTTTT; CDR3: CASNSPGLTNTGELFF
D: TRBD1; size: -; V: TRBV6-4; J: TRBJ2-3; length: 18; DNA: TGTGCCAGCAGTGACCCAGACTTGACAGGGGATAGCACAGATACGCAGTATTTT; CDR3: CASSDPDLTGDSTDTQYF
D: -; size: -; V: TRBV6-6; J: TRBJ2-3; length: 12; DNA: TGTGCCAGCACGGGGTGGGAAGATACGCAGTATTTT; CDR3: CASTGWEDTQYF
D: TRBD1; size: many; V: TRBV29-1; J: TRBJ1-1; length: 15; DNA: TGCAGCGCCGACAGGGACGGAGCAATGAACACTGAAGCTTTCTTT; CDR3: CSADRDGAMNTEAFF
D: -; size: few; V: TRBV6-5; J: TRBJ2-1; length: 15; DNA: TGTGCCAGCAGTTACTCGGGCCCCCACGACAATGAGCAGTTCTTC; CDR3: CASSYSGPHDNEQFF
D: -; size: many; V: TRBV5-1; J: TRBJ2-3; length: 15; DNA: TGCGCCAGCAGCCCCCAGGGGTTTTACACAGATACGCAGTATTTT; CDR3: CASSPQGFYTDTQYF
D: TRBD2; size: once; V: TRBV11-2; J: TRBJ2-1; length: 19; DNA: TGTGCCAGCAGCATGCTACCTCCGGAGAGCGGGGGGGCCAGGAATGAGCAGTTCTTC; CDR3: CASSMLPPESGGARNEQFF
D: -; size: few; V: TRBV15; J: TRBJ1-1; length: 16; DNA: TGTGCCACCAGCAGACCGCCAGGTCCCGTCCCCACTGAAGCTTTCTTT; CDR3: CATSRPPGPVPTEAFF
D: -; size: many; V: TRBV6-5; J: TRBJ2-2; length: 14; DNA: TGTGCCAGCAGTTATCGGCAGCCCACCGGGGAGCTGTTTTTT; CDR3: CASSYRQPTGELFF
D: -; size: -; V: TRBV12-3/TRBV12-4; J: TRBJ2-1; length: 14; DNA: TGTGCCAGCAGTCCCCGCGGTGTTCGGAATGAGCAGTTCTTC; CDR3: CASSPRGVRNEQFF
D: TRBD1; size: -; V: TRBV29-1; J: TRBJ2-5; length: 12; DNA: TGCAGCGTCGACAGGGCTCGGGAGACCCAGTACTTC; CDR3: CSVDRARETQYF
D: TRBD2; size: once; V: TRBV9; J: TRBJ2-1; length: 21; DNA: TGTGCCAGCAGCGCCCCTCCCCCGGGACTAGCGGGGGAGGGATCCTACAATGAGCAGTTCTTC; CDR3: CASSAPPPGLAGEGSYNEQFF
D: TRBD1; size: many; V: TRBV5-1; J: TRBJ2-3; length: 11; DNA: TGCGCCAGCAGCTTGGCCACCGGGACAGAATTT; CDR3: CASSLATGTEF
D: -; size: -; V: TRBV5-5; J: TRBJ2-2; length: 16; DNA: TGTGCCAGCTCTGACTCCACTCGCTTTAACACCGGGGAGCTGTTTTTT; CDR3: CASSDSTRFNTGELFF
D: -; size: -; V: TRBV6-5; J: TRBJ2-6; length: 18; DNA: TGTGCCAGCAGTTACTCGCTCCAGGACGGCTCTGGGGCCAACGTCCTGACTTTC; CDR3: CASSYSLQDGSGANVLTF
D: -; size: -; V: TRBV12-3/TRBV12-4; J: TRBJ1-2; length: 15; DNA: TGTGCCAGCACCAATCCGGGACGGGCTAACTATGGCTACACCTTC; CDR3: CASTNPGRANYGYTF
D: -; size: few; V: TRBV2; J: TRBJ2-1; length: 14; DNA: TGTGCCAGCCTCCCGGCAAGGTCCTACAATGAGCAGTTCTTC; CDR3: CASLPARSYNEQFF
D: -; size: many; V: TRBV29-1; J: TRBJ2-3; length: 13; DNA: TGCAGCGTTGAAACTAGATTTGCAGATACGCAGTATTTT; CDR3: CSVETRFADTQYF
D: TRBD1; size: -; V: TRBV12-3/TRBV12-4; J: TRBJ1-1; length: 17; DNA: TGTGCCAGCAGTTTAATGGGACAGGGGGATTCGAACACTGAAGCTTTCTTT; CDR3: CASSLMGQGDSNTEAFF
D: -; size: few; V: TRBV20-1; J: TRBJ2-7; length: 15; DNA: TGCAGTGCTAGAGAAACGACACCTCCCTCCTACGAGCAGTACTTC; CDR3: CSARETTPPSYEQYF
D: -; size: many; V: TRBV14; J: TRBJ2-3; length: 14; DNA: TGTGCCAGCAGCCAAGGACTTCCACCAGATACGCAGTATTTT; CDR3: CASSQGLPPDTQYF
D: -; size: many; V: TRBV27; J: TRBJ2-1; length: 15; DNA: TGTGCCAGCAGTTTGGGGGGGGACACCTACAATGAGCAGTTCTTC; CDR3: CASSLGGDTYNEQFF